This TCR beta chain was retrieved from a study of blood T cell repertoires in COVID-19. Study at large: PBMCs, B-cell-depleted T cells, or T cells were the source of the cDNA or gDNA that made up the material.

How the authors handled the data: Estimation of nucleated cell counts relied on the amplification of reference gene primers. Here immunoSEQ multiplex PCR was the method, and the copy in TCRdb shows in-frame clones only, minus some. V and J calls and clone size come straight from that table; D and trimming were deduced from the DNA. This table holds around 170,000 clones, 80% to 85% found once. This CDR3 region has 13 residues. CDR1 is SNHLY, CDR2 FYNNEI, per germline. The V gene end was trimmed by 10 bases and the J gene end by 2 bases; junction bases not matched to a gene: 7. This clone was detected a few times.

The sequenced material came from peripheral blood. The V gene is TRBV2, the J gene TRBJ1-1, with 7 positions matching TRBD1. The origin of this receptor is a woman in her fifties or sixties with acute or convalescent COVID-19. The CDR3 loop reads CATTEGANTEAFF. The CDR3 coding sequence is TGTGCCACTACGGAGGGGGCTAACACTGAAGCTTTCTTT.